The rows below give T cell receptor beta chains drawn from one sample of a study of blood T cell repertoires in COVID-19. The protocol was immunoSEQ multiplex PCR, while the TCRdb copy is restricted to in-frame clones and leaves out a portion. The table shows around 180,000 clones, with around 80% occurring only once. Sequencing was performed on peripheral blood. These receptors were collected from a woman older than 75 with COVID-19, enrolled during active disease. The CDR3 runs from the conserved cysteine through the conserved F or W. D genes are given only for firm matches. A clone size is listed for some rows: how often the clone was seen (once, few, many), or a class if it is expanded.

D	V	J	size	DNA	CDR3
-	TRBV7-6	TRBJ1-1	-	TGTGCCAGCAGCCAGGGACAGAACACTGAAGCTTTCTTT	CASSQGQNTEAFF
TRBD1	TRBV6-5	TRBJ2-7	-	TGTGCCAGCAGAAGGGACAGCCCCTACGAGCAGTACTTC	CASRRDSPYEQYF
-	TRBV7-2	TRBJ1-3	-	TGTGCCAGCAGCCTCTACAGGGTAATCTCTGGAAACACCATATATTTT	CASSLYRVISGNTIYF
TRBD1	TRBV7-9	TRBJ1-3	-	TGTGCCACCGGGACAGCTGGCACTGGAAACACCATATATTTT	CATGTAGTGNTIYF
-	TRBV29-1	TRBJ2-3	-	TGCAGCGTTTTTCTTGAAGGGAGGGGGAGAGATACGCAGTATTTT	CSVFLEGRGRDTQYF
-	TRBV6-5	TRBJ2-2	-	TGTGCCAGCAGTTTGCAGGCCACCGGGGAGCTGTTTTTT	CASSLQATGELFF
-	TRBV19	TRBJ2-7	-	TGTGCCAGTAGTAATATAGACAGGTTGGCTCAGGGAAAGTCCTACGAGCAGTACTTC	CASSNIDRLAQGKSYEQYF
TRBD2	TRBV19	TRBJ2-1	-	TGTGCCAGTAGGACTAGCGGGCCTTCCTACAATGAGCAGTTCTTC	CASRTSGPSYNEQFF
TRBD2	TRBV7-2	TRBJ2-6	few	TGTGCCAGCAGCTTCCCGGAGCGGGAAAGCTCTGGGGCCAACGTCCTGACTTTC	CASSFPERESSGANVLTF
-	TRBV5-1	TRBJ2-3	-	TGCGCCAGCAGCTTCACAGGGCCCACATTTTATAGCACAGATACGCAGTATTTT	CASSFTGPTFYSTDTQYF
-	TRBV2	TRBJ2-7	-	TGTGCCGGGTTCGGGACTCCCTACGAGCAGTACTTC	CAGFGTPYEQYF
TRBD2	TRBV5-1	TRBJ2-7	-	TGCGCCAGCGGTCTAGCGGGAGAGCAGTACTTC	CASGLAGEQYF
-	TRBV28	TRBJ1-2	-	TGTGCCAGCAGTTTAAAGGCGGGGTTTAACTATGGCTACACCTTC	CASSLKAGFNYGYTF
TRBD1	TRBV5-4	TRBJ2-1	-	TGTGCCAGCAGCTTTCGTTCAGGGGGCCCTAATGAGCAGTTCTTC	CASSFRSGGPNEQFF
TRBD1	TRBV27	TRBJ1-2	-	TGTGCCAGCAGTTCCTTAGACAGGGCCTATGGCTACACCTTC	CASSSLDRAYGYTF
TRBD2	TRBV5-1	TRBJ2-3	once	TGCGCCAGCAGCCCCCCGGGACTAGAGGCGCAGTATTTT	CASSPPGLEAQYF
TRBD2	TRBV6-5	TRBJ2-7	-	TGTGCCAGCAACGACGGCGGGAGTCCCTACGAGCAGTACTTC	CASNDGGSPYEQYF
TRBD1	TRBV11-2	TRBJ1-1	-	TGTGCCAGCAGTCCCGGGACAGGAAGGAGGACTGAAGCTTTCTTT	CASSPGTGRRTEAFF
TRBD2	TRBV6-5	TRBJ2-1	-	TGTGCCAGCTACGGGACTAGCGGTTACAATGAGCAGTTCTTC	CASYGTSGYNEQFF
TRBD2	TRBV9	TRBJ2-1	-	TGTGCCAGCAGCCCGCGTCATGGCGGGAGCGGTGAGCAGTTCTTC	CASSPRHGGSGEQFF
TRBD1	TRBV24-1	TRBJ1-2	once	TGTGCCACCAGTGCCACCGGGACAGCAGCTAACTATGGCTACACCTTC	CATSATGTAANYGYTF
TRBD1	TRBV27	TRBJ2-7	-	TGTGCCAGCAGTTCCATGACAGGGGGCTTCAACGAGCAGTACTTC	CASSSMTGGFNEQYF
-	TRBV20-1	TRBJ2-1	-	TGCAGTGGCTTAAGCGGGTGGGAGCAGTTCTTC	CSGLSGWEQFF
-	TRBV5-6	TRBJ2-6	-	TGTGCCAGCAGCTTGGGGGCGACGAACGTCCTGACTTTC	CASSLGATNVLTF
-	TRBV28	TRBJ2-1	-	TGTGCCAGCAGTTTCCCCCGTGGGCCCTCCTACAATGAGCAGTTCTTC	CASSFPRGPSYNEQFF
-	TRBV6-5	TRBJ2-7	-	TGTGCCAGCAGTAGGGTACAGGGAGAGGGCTACGAGCAGTACTTC	CASSRVQGEGYEQYF
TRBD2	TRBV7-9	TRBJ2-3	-	TGTGCCAGCAGCTTAAAGACGGGAGGGATCACAGATACGCAGTATTTT	CASSLKTGGITDTQYF
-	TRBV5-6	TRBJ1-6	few	TGTGCCAGCAGCTTGTCCCTTTCACCCCTCCACTTT	CASSLSLSPLHF
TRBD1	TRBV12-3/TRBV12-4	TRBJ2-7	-	TGTGCCAGCAGCAGACAGGGAATATACGAGCAGTACTTC	CASSRQGIYEQYF
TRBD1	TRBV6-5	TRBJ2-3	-	TGTGCCAGCATCCTGACAGGGGACCCCACAGATACGCAGTATTTT	CASILTGDPTDTQYF
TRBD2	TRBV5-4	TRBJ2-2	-	TGTGCCAGCAGCTTGGCTAGCGGGGGTGCCGGGGAGCTGTTTTTT	CASSLASGGAGELFF
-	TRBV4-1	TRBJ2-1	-	TGCGCCAGCAGCCGTTTCACGGGAGTTATTTACAATGAGCAGTTCTTC	CASSRFTGVIYNEQFF
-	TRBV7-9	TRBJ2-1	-	TGTGCCAGCAACTCTCAAGCGGAACACTACAATGAGCAGTTCTTC	CASNSQAEHYNEQFF
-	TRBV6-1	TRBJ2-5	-	TGTGCCAGCAGTGAAAAAACAGGGGTAGCGGGAAACCAAGAGACCCAGTACTTC	CASSEKTGVAGNQETQYF
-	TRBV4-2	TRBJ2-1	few	TGTGCCAGCAGCCAAGCCGGGCGGGGTACGGGAAATGAGCAGTTCTTC	CASSQAGRGTGNEQFF
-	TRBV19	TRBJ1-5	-	TGTGCCAGTAGTACTAGGGATTTGGGGGGTCATGGCAATCAGCCCCAGCATTTT	CASSTRDLGGHGNQPQHF
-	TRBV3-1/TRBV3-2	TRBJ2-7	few	TGTGCCAGCAGCCAAGATGGCAGGACTTTCTACGAGCAGTACTTC	CASSQDGRTFYEQYF